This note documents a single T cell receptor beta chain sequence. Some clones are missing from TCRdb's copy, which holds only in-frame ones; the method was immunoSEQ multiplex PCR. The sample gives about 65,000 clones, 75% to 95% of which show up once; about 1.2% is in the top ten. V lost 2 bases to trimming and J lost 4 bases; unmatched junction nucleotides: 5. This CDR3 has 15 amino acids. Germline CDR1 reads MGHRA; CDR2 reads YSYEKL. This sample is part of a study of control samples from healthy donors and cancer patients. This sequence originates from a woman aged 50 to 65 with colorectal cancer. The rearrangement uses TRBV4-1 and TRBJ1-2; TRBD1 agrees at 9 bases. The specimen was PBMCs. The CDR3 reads CASSQTQGASYGYTF. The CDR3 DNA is TGCGCCAGCAGCCAAACACAGGGGGCGAGCTATGGCTACACCTTC.